The source of this T cell receptor beta chain is a study of blood T cell repertoires in COVID-19. Across the study: There were acute and convalescent COVID-19 samples, and they came from the United States, Italy and Spain. From T cells, B-cell-depleted T cells, or PBMCs came the material, which was cDNA or gDNA.

This CDR3 region has 14 residues. Germline V gene data show CDR1 as MRHNA and CDR2 as SNTAGT. J was trimmed by 7 bases and V by 5 bases; bases with no gene match: 7. Authors' analysis steps: Nucleated cell counts were estimated from reference gene primer amplification. Produced via immunoSEQ multiplex PCR; TCRdb's table is partial and in-frame only. The V and J calls and clone size were taken over from that table, and D and trimming were inferred from the DNA. This table holds 300,000 to 450,000 clones, 81% found once. Source material: peripheral blood. This chain joins TRBV6-4 and TRBJ2-1; TRBD1 aligns across 8 bases. This TCR derives from a human donor with acute or convalescent COVID-19. The donor label of this sample is uncertain. CDR3 sequence (DNA): TGTGCCAGCAGTCCCCAACAGGGGGGAAATGAGCAGTTCTTC. Its translation is CASSPQQGGNEQFF.